This note documents a single TCR beta chain sequence. Its specificity is unknown. The data were obtained in a study of cytomegalovirus exposure and HLA in healthy donors. Whole-study findings and limits: V- and J-gene trimming of TCR beta was linked (in a later analysis) to a missense DCLRE1C variant. Several top significant clusters appeared, in a later analysis, to be linked to common viral pathogens.

PCR primers comprised 60 Vbeta and 13 Jbeta primers. TCRdb keeps only in-frame clones here, not all; method: immunoSEQ multiplex PCR. The profile shows some 160,000 clones, about 73% of them singletons. This CDR3 has 16 amino acids. Germline-derived CDR1 and CDR2 are MNHEY and SMNVEV (reference sequence). V dropped 5 bases and J dropped 6; count of bases not matched to a gene: 9. The receptor comes from a woman between 40 and 55 years old in good health and CMV-seronegative. The sequenced sample was PBMCs. The chain links TRBV27 to TRBJ2-3, with 12 bases aligning to TRBD2. In DNA, the CDR3 is TGTGCCAGCAGTCCAATACTAGCGGGGGGCCCTGATACGCAGTATTTT. Translating gives CASSPILAGGPDTQYF.